This TCR beta chain appears in the sequencing data of a study of human T cells and chemical hapten exposure. Documented time point: pre-sensitization, week 0. Treatment given: therapeutic diphenylcyclopropenone sensitization with weekly scalp DPC. TCRdb re-called the RACE reads with MiXCR, one entry per CDR3 protein. The sample holds 350,000 to 450,000 distinct CDR3 sequences, roughly 4.6% seen once. This clonotype was observed a few times. The sequence was collected from a woman in her 50s with alopecia areata. Some clones in this sample may be carry-over from other donors' samples. Material: whole blood, obtained in connection with sensitization to the hapten diphenylcyclopropenone (DPC).

DNA of the CDR3: TGTGCCACCCCTCAGCCCACTAGCGGGAACACCGGGGAGCTGTTTTTT. Residues: CATPQPTSGNTGELFF. The chain has TRBV24-1 and TRBJ2-2; 8 nucleotides line up with TRBD2. CDR3 length: 16 amino acids. Germline assignment: CDR1 KGHDR and CDR2 SFDVKD. V dropped 9 bases and J dropped 1; count of bases not matched to a gene: 9.